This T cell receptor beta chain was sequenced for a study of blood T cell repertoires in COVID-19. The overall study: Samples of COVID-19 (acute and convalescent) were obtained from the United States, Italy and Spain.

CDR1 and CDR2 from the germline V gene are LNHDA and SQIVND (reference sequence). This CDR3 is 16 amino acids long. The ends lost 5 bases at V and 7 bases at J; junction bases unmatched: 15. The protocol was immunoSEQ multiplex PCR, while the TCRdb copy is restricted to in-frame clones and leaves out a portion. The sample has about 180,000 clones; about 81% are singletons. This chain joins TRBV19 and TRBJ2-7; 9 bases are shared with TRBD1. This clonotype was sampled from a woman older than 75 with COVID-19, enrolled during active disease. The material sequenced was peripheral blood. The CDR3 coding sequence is TGTGCCAGTAGTGGGGGGACAGGGACGACGGAGCCGGAGCAGTACTTC. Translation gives CASSGGTGTTEPEQYF.